The clone carrying this T cell receptor (beta chain) was found a few times. Trimming took 5 bases from V and 1 from J; bases not matched to a gene: 6. The CDR3 length is 16 residues. Germline V gene lookup returns CDR1 KGHSH and CDR2 LQKENI. This sample is part of a study of T-cell reconstitution after alpha-beta-depleted transplantation in children. Unique molecular identifiers were incorporated into the prepared TCRbeta library. TCRdb analysed the PCR reads with MiXCR anew, one entry per CDR3 protein. The sample includes approximately 800,000 distinct CDR3 sequences, around 15% of them seen just once.

The chain is built from TRBV18 and TRBJ2-2; 8 bases line up with TRBD2. The receptor's source is a male patient aged 10 to 17 who had a stem cell transplant for acute lymphoblastic leukemia, so the T cells may come from the graft donor. Sample: PBMCs, mostly from graft donor cells, taken 360 days after TCRalphabeta/CD19-depleted stem cell transplant. The CDR3 region has the DNA TGTGCCAGCTCAACCGGGACTAGGAGGAACACCGGGGAGCTGTTTTTT. Its translation is CASSTGTRRNTGELFF.